This is a list of T cell receptor beta chains from one sample in a study of cytotoxic CD8 clonotypes in ibrutinib-treated CLL. Only in-frame clones appear in the TCRdb table, and some are missing; sequencing was by immunoSEQ multiplex PCR. The table lists approximately 210,000 clones, about 72% of them singletons. The material sequenced was PBMCs, taken after 24 months of ibrutinib treatment. These receptor sequences come from a human donor with chronic lymphocytic leukemia. Both conserved end residues are part of each CDR3. Each record gives: D gene, V gene, clone size, J gene, CDR3 DNA, CDR3 protein. The D gene is left open where the match is weak. Clone size is shown for a subset of rows, as once, few, many or a class of expanded clone.

TRBD2,TRBV28,-,TRBJ2-1,TGTGCCAGCAGTTTATGGGGACTAGCGGGAGTTAATGAGCAGTTCTTC,CASSLWGLAGVNEQFF
TRBD1,TRBV6-1,-,TRBJ2-7,TGTGCCAGCAGTAGGGACAGCTATTTAACCTACGAGCAGTACTTC,CASSRDSYLTYEQYF
-,TRBV7-2,-,TRBJ2-7,TGTGCCAGCAGCTTAGGTTCGAGCTCCTACGAGCAGTACTTC,CASSLGSSSYEQYF
TRBD1,TRBV5-4,-,TRBJ1-2,TGTGCCAGCAGCTGGGACAGAACCTTCTATGGCTACACCTTC,CASSWDRTFYGYTF
-,TRBV9,once,TRBJ2-2,TGTGCCAGCAGCGCGAAACACACCGGGGAGCTGTTTTTT,CASSAKHTGELFF
-,TRBV9,-,TRBJ2-7,TGTGCCAGCAGCGTAGATCTCGACAGGGGCGCGGGTAGCGGGAGCCCCTACGTCTACGAGCAGTACTTC,CASSVDLDRGAGSGSPYVYEQYF
-,TRBV9,once,TRBJ2-5,TGTGCCAGCAGCGATGGAGCCGGGACCGCCGAGACCCAGTACTTC,CASSDGAGTAETQYF
-,TRBV28,few,TRBJ2-7,TGTGCCAGCAGTGTTAAGGGCTACTACGAGCAGTACTTC,CASSVKGYYEQYF
-,TRBV7-7,few,TRBJ2-2,TGTGCTAGCAGCAAGGACATCACGAGAGTAACCGGGGAGCTGTTTTTT,CASSKDITRVTGELFF
-,TRBV9,-,TRBJ2-2,TGTGCCAGCAGCGCCGGGACCATGGACACCGGGGAGCTGTTTTTT,CASSAGTMDTGELFF
-,TRBV6-5,-,TRBJ2-7,TGTGCCAGCAGTTTCTTTAGCGGTCCCTACGAGCAGTACTTC,CASSFFSGPYEQYF
-,TRBV2,once,TRBJ2-5,TGTGCCAGCTCACGGACAGTAGGGTGGGAGACCCAGTACTTC,CASSRTVGWETQYF
-,TRBV12-5,-,TRBJ2-7,TGTGCTAGTGATTCGGGAATTTCCTACGAGCAGTACTTC,CASDSGISYEQYF
-,TRBV28,-,TRBJ1-2,TGTGCCAGCAGTTTTAATGGGAAAAACTATGGCTACACCTTC,CASSFNGKNYGYTF
-,TRBV11-2,-,TRBJ1-2,TGTGCCAGCAGCTCTACAGGGTTCTATGGCTACACCTTC,CASSSTGFYGYTF
-,TRBV5-1,once,TRBJ1-3,TGCGCCAGCAGCTTGGATTCGTCCGGGCAAGCCATATATTTT,CASSLDSSGQAIYF
-,TRBV30,-,TRBJ1-1,TGTGCCTGGAGTGTACGGTTGTCCCTGGTCGAGAACACTGAAGCTTTCTTT,CAWSVRLSLVENTEAFF
TRBD2,TRBV4-1,-,TRBJ2-5,TGCGCCAGCAGCAAAACGGGCGGGGAGGGGGAGACCCAGTACTTC,CASSKTGGEGETQYF
TRBD1,TRBV6-1,-,TRBJ1-5,TGTGCCAGCAGGGACAGGTCCTACAATCAGCCCCAGCATTTT,CASRDRSYNQPQHF
-,TRBV15,-,TRBJ1-3,TGTGCCACCAGCAGAGGTCGGGGTTCCGGAAACACCATATATTTT,CATSRGRGSGNTIYF
-,TRBV6-5,-,TRBJ1-2,TGTGCCAGCAGTTTCATTCCATCTGGCAGGAACTATGGCTACACCTTC,CASSFIPSGRNYGYTF
-,TRBV10-3,few,TRBJ1-1,TGTGCCATCAGAACGGACGGTGAAGCTTTCTTT,CAIRTDGEAFF
-,TRBV18,few,TRBJ2-2,TGTGCCAGCTCACCACCGTCAGGGAGACAGCACACCGGGGAGCTGTTTTTT,CASSPPSGRQHTGELFF
-,TRBV30,-,TRBJ2-7,TGTGCCTGGAGCGCTACAGGGTTCGACGAGCAGTACTTC,CAWSATGFDEQYF
-,TRBV21-1,-,TRBJ2-7,TGTGCCAGCAGCCTGGGGGTCCACGAGCAGTACTTC,CASSLGVHEQYF
-,TRBV6-5,-,TRBJ1-4,TGTGCCAGCAGCGAGAGACAGAGAGTTAATGAAAAACTGTTTTTT,CASSERQRVNEKLFF
-,TRBV5-1,-,TRBJ2-5,TGCGCCAGCAGCTTGGGAGTCGCGGTAGCCCAAGAGACCCAGTACTTC,CASSLGVAVAQETQYF
-,TRBV5-1,-,TRBJ1-4,TGCGCCAGCAGCCGTATACAGGGAATTAATGAAAAACTGTTTTTT,CASSRIQGINEKLFF
-,TRBV19,few,TRBJ2-1,TGTGCCAGTAGTATAGCGAGGCTAGCCCGAAATGAGCAGTTCTTC,CASSIARLARNEQFF
-,TRBV5-1,-,TRBJ1-4,TGCGCCAGCAGCTTGTCCGGGCGGTTTGGCGAAAAACTGTTTTTT,CASSLSGRFGEKLFF
-,TRBV6-1,-,TRBJ2-7,TGTGCCAGCAGTGAGGGGCCCCGTTTCCTTTACGAGCAGTACTTC,CASSEGPRFLYEQYF
TRBD1,TRBV19,once,TRBJ2-3,TGTGCCAGTAGTATCTCCACAGGGGGCGGCACAGATACGCAGTATTTT,CASSISTGGGTDTQYF
-,TRBV30,-,TRBJ2-5,TGTGCCCGCGGGTCCAGTGGAGAGACCCAGTACTTC,CARGSSGETQYF
-,TRBV25-1,once,TRBJ1-1,TGTGCCAGCAGTGATCCGGGCCGCTTGTCAGAAGAAGCTTTCTTT,CASSDPGRLSEEAFF
-,TRBV2,-,TRBJ1-4,TGTGCCGGGTCGGGACTCCCCGGGGAAAAACTGTTTTTT,CAGSGLPGEKLFF
-,TRBV29-1,-,TRBJ2-6,TGCAGCGTTGCGAGCTCTGGGGCCAACGTCCTGACTTTC,CSVASSGANVLTF
-,TRBV10-3,-,TRBJ1-3,TGTGCCATCAGTGAGTCCCATACTGGAAACACCATATATTTT,CAISESHTGNTIYF
-,TRBV18,-,TRBJ1-2,TGTGCCAGCTCACCAGATTCACAGTATGGCTACACCTTC,CASSPDSQYGYTF
TRBD2,TRBV4-2,few,TRBJ2-3,TGTGCCAGCAGCCAAGATTCGGCGTGGACGACTAGCGGGAGCACAGATACGCAGTATTTT,CASSQDSAWTTSGSTDTQYF
-,TRBV7-8,-,TRBJ1-1,TGTGCCAGCAGCCTCGGGGCGAACACTGAAGCTTTCTTT,CASSLGANTEAFF
-,TRBV9,few,TRBJ1-4,TGTGCCAGCAGCGTAACCGGGGGGAGTGAAAAACTGTTTTTT,CASSVTGGSEKLFF
-,TRBV30,-,TRBJ1-1,TGTGCCTGGAGTGTAAGGCCTTGGCGTGGCACTGAAGCTTTCTTT,CAWSVRPWRGTEAFF
-,TRBV14,-,TRBJ2-7,TGTGCCAGCAGCCAAGTTGACAGCCTCTACGAGCAGTACTTC,CASSQVDSLYEQYF
TRBD2,TRBV28,-,TRBJ2-7,TGTGCCAGCTTCTCTAGCGGGAGCCTTCCTGACGAGCAGTACTTC,CASFSSGSLPDEQYF
TRBD2,TRBV4-3,few,TRBJ2-7,TGCGCCAGCAGCCAGGGACTAGGGACGGGGTTGGGGTACTTC,CASSQGLGTGLGYF